What follows are 14 T cell receptor beta chains derived from one specimen sequenced in a study of cytomegalovirus exposure and HLA in healthy donors. Vbeta (60) and Jbeta (13) primers were used in the PCR. Profiled with immunoSEQ multiplex PCR; TCRdb holds only in-frame clones, not every one. The data show 85,000 to 100,000 clones, roughly 86% seen once. The material sequenced was PBMCs. These receptors originate from a man younger than 40 in good health and CMV-seropositive.

The genes are TRBV7-2 and TRBJ2-7, with TRBD2 matching over 8 bases. Per germline, CDR1 SGHTA and CDR2 FQGNSA. This CDR3 is 15 amino acids long. V lost 1 base, J lost 0 bases, and 2 bases stayed unmatched. The CDR3 DNA reads TGTGCCAGCAGCTTAGATGCGGGGGGCTCCTACGAGCAGTACTTC. Translated: CASSLDAGGSYEQYF.

The chain carries TRBV10-2 and TRBJ2-5; TRBD1 matches at 11 bases. The CDR3 has 13 amino acids. CDR1 and CDR2 (germline): WSHSY, SAAADI. Trimming cost V 6 bases and J 5 bases; bases outside gene matches: 2. For the CDR3, the DNA is TGCGCCAGCAGGGACAGGGGGCTGGAGACCCAGTACTTC. This translates into CASRDRGLETQYF.

This clone was recorded only once. This chain connects TRBV4-1 to TRBJ2-5; no reliable D call. This CDR3 has 13 residues. Germline V gene lookup returns CDR1 MGHRA and CDR2 YSYEKL. With 0 bases removed from V and 5 bases from J, the gap between germline ends came to 7 bases. The CDR3 spells CASSQDRWETQYF. For the CDR3, the DNA is TGCGCCAGCAGCCAAGACAGGTGGGAGACCCAGTACTTC.

This clone showed up just once. The chain has TRBV4-1 and TRBJ2-2, with D uncertain. The germline V gene has CDR1 MGHRA and CDR2 YSYEKL. Trimming cost V 4 bases and J 4 bases, with 16 bases left between them. The CDR3 is made up of 16 amino acids. The DNA of the CDR3 is TGCGCCAGCAGCCCCTCGCCAGCTACGGGCACCGGGGAGCTGTTTTTT. This gives the protein CASSPSPATGTGELFF.

The genes are TRBV12-5 and TRBJ2-7; D is unclear. Trimming left V 5 bases short and J 6 bases short, with 11 bases between. CDR3 length equals 12 residues. CDR1 and CDR2 from the germline V gene are LGHNT and FRNRAP. CDR3 protein: CASGPSHGEQYF. CDR3 DNA sequence: TGTGCTAGTGGTCCCTCCCACGGCGAGCAGTACTTC.

The chain joins TRBV19 to TRBJ2-5; D gene uncertain. The V gene's germline CDR1 is LNHDA and CDR2 SQIVND (reference sequence). This CDR3 is built from 13 residues. The V and J ends lost 1 base and 0 bases respectively, with 3 bases between them. DNA of the CDR3: TGTGCCAGTAGTATAGGGCACCAAGAGACCCAGTACTTC. This codes for CASSIGHQETQYF.

J is TRBJ2-7 and V is TRBV6-5, with a possible D match to TRBD2 (6 bases). Deletions cut 2 bases from V and 6 bases from J, with 20 bases between. Germline V gene data show CDR1 as MNHEY and CDR2 as SVGAGI. The CDR3 totals 16 residues. The CDR3 DNA is TGTGCCAGCAGTTACGGCGTCGGGACGGGAGTTGGCGAGCAGTACTTC. As protein: CASSYGVGTGVGEQYF.

This clone has just one count. V and J are TRBV5-1 and TRBJ2-7; the D gene is possibly TRBD2 (5 bases). Germline loops: CDR1 SGHRS, CDR2 YFSETQ. The CDR3 consists of 15 residues. Trimming took 0 bases from V and 4 from J, leaving 14 bases between them. The CDR3, as DNA: TGCGCCAGCAGCTTGGGGTCGGGAATGGGGTACGAGCAGTACTTC. Its translation is CASSLGSGMGYEQYF.

In this sample, this clone turned up once. The chain joins TRBV10-3 to TRBJ2-7, with D uncertain. Trimming left V 3 bases short and J 2 bases short, with 5 bases between. Germline V gene data show CDR1 as ENHRY and CDR2 as SYGVKD. The CDR3 is made up of 12 amino acids. CDR3 coding DNA: TGTGCCATCAGTGATCGGGCCTACGAGCAGTACTTC. It is translated as CAISDRAYEQYF.

This CDR3 reads CASSSTGTGARGYF. For the CDR3, the DNA is TGTGCCAGCAGCTCCACCGGGACAGGGGCGCGTGGGTATTTT. The chain carries TRBV7-9 and TRBJ1-3; TRBD1 matches at 10 bases. Germline V gene sequence: CDR1 SEHNR, CDR2 FQNEAQ (reference sequence). After removal of 4 bases from V and 16 bases from J, the junction contained 13 bases not matched to a gene. This CDR3 comprises 14 residues.

The rearrangement links TRBV6-4 to TRBJ2-7, with D possibly being TRBD2 (6 bases). The germline gives CDR1 MRHNA, CDR2 SNTAGT. The CDR3 runs to 14 residues. The V end lost 4 bases, the J end lost 4 bases, and 14 bases lay between the germline ends. Here the CDR3 DNA reads TGTGCCAGCAGTGTCGAGGGAGGAGGGTACGAGCAGTACTTC. This gives the protein CASSVEGGGYEQYF.

This sequence joins TRBV12-5 and TRBJ2-1, with TRBD2 identical over 9 bases. CDR1 LGHNT and CDR2 FRNRAP come from the germline V gene. This CDR3 spans 16 amino acids. With V trimmed by 2 bases and J by 4 bases, 6 bases remained unmatched. This CDR3 is CASGLTAGGIYNEQFF. CDR3 bases: TGTGCTAGTGGTTTGACGGCGGGAGGGATATACAATGAGCAGTTCTTC.

The V gene is TRBV4-1, the J gene TRBJ2-7; D call uncertain. V lost 1 base and J 3 bases, leaving 7 bases between the germline ends. This CDR3 is 13 amino acids long. Germline CDR1 MGHRA, CDR2 YSYEKL. The CDR3 DNA reads TGCGCCAGCAGCCAAGTCCCGGTCTACGAGCAGTACTTC. It codes for CASSQVPVYEQYF.

This clone was seen more than once but under ten times. This rearrangement joins TRBV6-5 to TRBJ2-1; 10 bases align to TRBD2. J was trimmed by 6 bases and V by 5 bases; bases with no gene match: 7. This CDR3 has 15 residues. CDR1 and CDR2 from the germline V gene are MNHEY and SVGAGI. The CDR3 sequence: CASSITGTSANEQFF. In DNA form, the CDR3 reads TGTGCCAGCAGTATAACCGGGACTAGCGCCAATGAGCAGTTCTTC.